One TCR beta chain is described in this entry. Its target antigen remains unknown. Base quality data are lacking; no much larger clone is found one base away. Looking up the germline V gene yields CDR1 MNHNS and CDR2 SASEGT. The CDR3 covers 15 residues, taking in both the cysteine and the phenylalanine. Only the CDR3 DNA is retained, 45 bases long and in frame from the first base. Deletion took 3 bases off V and 8 bases off J, with a span of 17 bases between the germline ends. TCRbeta CDR3 regions were amplified from genomic DNA using the immunoSEQ Assay, a bias-controlled multiplex PCR. The original pipeline was this. The number of nucleated cells in each sample was estimated by amplification of reference gene primers within the assay. To quantify the absolute abundance of each unique TCRbeta CDR3 rearrangement, sequence reads were collapsed and filtered. For each sample, productive Simpson clonality was calculated by taking the square root of Simpson's diversity index across productive rearrangements. Not all clones reach the TCRdb copy of this immuneACCESS table, which keeps in-frame sequences only. Checked studies attribute under half of the gap to unresolved V genes and leave the rest unexplained. V and J calls plus clone size are reproduced from that table; the DNA served to infer D and trimming. The sample has 200,000 to 250,000 clones on record, approximately 80% of them singletons. The leading ten clones occupy about 3.2% of the sample.

Participants in the prospective study were aged about 18 to 100 years, lived in approximately 26 United States geographic areas, and enrolled through a virtual design. To assign participants to cohorts, the prospective study relied on clinical history that participants themselves reported in a screening survey and a study questionnaire. For ImmuneRACE Cohort 3, a participant was defined as recovered based on two consecutive negative NP/OP PCR tests, clearance by a healthcare professional, or resolution of symptoms. Mobile phlebotomists in the prospective study collected whole blood, serum and a nasopharyngeal or oropharyngeal swab from every participant. Participants in the prospective study had the option to provide additional blood draws and questionnaires over a roughly two-month period. Blood samples from the prospective study were shipped frozen or at room temperature prior to DNA extraction.

This specimen comes from a study of blood T cell repertoires in COVID-19 (TCRdb year 2020). Turning to the overall study: The collaborator samples originated in the United States, Italy and Spain and spanned the acute and convalescent phases of COVID-19. The prospective study material was composed of cDNA or gDNA derived from T cells, B-cell-depleted T cells, or PBMCs. Subjects who had been exposed to COVID-19, were actively infected with it, or had recovered from it provided the deeply sampled blood TCRbeta repertoires that made up the dataset. A freely available public database, intended as a resource for researchers studying the immune response to SARS-CoV-2, is where the repertoires were released. The samples were drawn from two sources: the first 160 participants of the ongoing ImmuneRACE study, and fewer than 1,500 subjects contributed by 6 global collaborators. A de-identified subject ID, COVID-19 status, age in years and sex were almost always included in the sample metadata. Where available, HLA class I and class II types were taken from metadata supplied by the sample provider and were not determined by assay-based typing.

The full study reports these points: The amount of clinical and demographic metadata varied by source and participant and was provided uncurated.

The sequenced material came from PBMCs or T cells enriched from blood (not recorded which). The sequence links TRBV6-1 to TRBJ2-1; the D segment could be TRBD1, given 5 matching bases. The TCR originated in a woman aged 55-69 years who had recovered from COVID-19. CDR3 loop: CASSDVKTRADEQFF. Read as DNA, the sequence is TGTGCCAGCAGTGACGTAAAGACCAGGGCGGATGAGCAGTTCTTC.